Below are 29 T cell receptor beta chains sequenced from a single sample in a study of T cells in Graves' hyperthyroidism and ophthalmopathy. TCR beta CDR3 regions were amplified from RNA transcripts. TCR CDR3 underwent first-round RT-PCR with the HTBI primer set. One entry per CDR3 protein results from TCRdb running MiXCR on the multiplex PCR reads. The sample records some 650,000 distinct CDR3 sequences, more than 15% being singletons. Sequenced sample: blood. The receptor set was obtained from a woman between 40 and 55 years old with Graves' ophthalmopathy.

Details on this clonotype: A much larger clone lies one base from this, so it may be a read error. The rearrangement links TRBV20-1 to TRBJ2-1, with TRBD2 matching 12 bases. V trimming: 6 bases; J trimming: 3 bases; junction bases outside the gene matches: 3. The CDR3 length is 14 residues. Germline V gene data show CDR1 as DFQATT and CDR2 as SNEGSKA (reference sequence). The CDR3 region is CSAQGLAGYNEQFF. CDR3 in DNA: TGCAGTGCCCAGGGACTAGCGGGCTACAATGAGCAGTTCTTC.

The chain employs TRBV6-8 and TRBJ1-2, with D uncertain. Germline V CDR1 and CDR2: MNHGY, SAAAGT. This CDR3 region has 13 residues. V was clipped by 0 bases and J by 2 bases, with 4 bases between them. CDR3 residues: CASSYSTNYGYTF. CDR3 in DNA: TGTGCCAGCAGTTACTCGACCAACTATGGCTACACCTTC.

The chain couples TRBV7-6 to TRBJ2-3, with 8 bases matching TRBD1. CDR3 length: 14 amino acids. The V gene's germline CDR1 is SGHVS and CDR2 FNYEAQ. V trimming: 5 bases; J trimming: 4 bases; junction bases outside the gene matches: 5. The CDR3 bases are TGTGCCAGCAGCCCGGGACAGGCCCCAGATACGCAGTATTTT. Protein: CASSPGQAPDTQYF.

This clonotype was picked up many times. V is TRBV5-1 and J is TRBJ2-7; D may match TRBD1 or TRBD2 (5 bases each). The CDR3 has 15 amino acids. Trimming removed 0 bases at V and 2 bases at J, with 12 bases between. The germline V gene encodes CDR1 SGHRS and CDR2 YFSETQ. The CDR3 DNA sequence: TGCGCCAGCAGCTTGGCCTTGGGGGAAACCTACGAGCAGTACTTC. Amino acids: CASSLALGETYEQYF.

Concerning this clonotype itself: This may be a read error: a much more frequent sequence differs by one nucleotide. The V and J genes are TRBV2 and TRBJ2-7, with TRBD1 identical over 9 bases. The CDR3 length is 15 residues. Germline-derived CDR1 and CDR2 are SNHLY and FYNNEI. CDR3 protein: CASSEGWTGANERYF. The CDR3 DNA follows: TGTGCCAGCAGTGAGGGATGGACAGGGGCAAACGAGCGGTACTTC.

The table lists this clonotype with a few counts. This rearrangement joins TRBV27 to TRBJ2-2, with 7 nucleotides matching TRBD1. V dropped 2 bases and J dropped 0; count of bases not matched to a gene: 3. The CDR3 length is 16 residues. From germline, CDR1 is MNHEY and CDR2 SMNVEV (reference sequence). DNA of the CDR3: TGTGCCAGCAGTTTAGGCCAGGGGGCGAACACCGGGGAGCTGTTTTTT. Translation gives CASSLGQGANTGELFF.

The rearrangement uses TRBV29-1 and TRBJ2-1; 9 nucleotides agree with TRBD1. The CDR3 length is 15 residues. The V and J ends lost 5 bases and 3 bases, in that order; junction bases with no gene match: 8. CDR1 and CDR2 (germline): SQVTM, ANQGSEA. The CDR3 region is CSVFPGTGSYNEQFF. The CDR3 DNA sequence: TGCAGCGTTTTCCCCGGGACAGGGAGCTACAATGAGCAGTTCTTC.

Only a few counts were recorded for this clonotype. Here the CDR3 reads CASSLSLPGPSGEQYF. The DNA for the CDR3 is TGTGCCAGCAGTTTATCGCTTCCGGGACCCTCGGGGGAGCAGTACTTC. V usage is TRBV27 and J usage is TRBJ2-7; D possibly uses TRBD1 or TRBD2 (5 bases each). The germline gives CDR1 MNHEY, CDR2 SMNVEV (reference sequence). V was shortened by 0 bases and J by 7 bases, with 19 bases between the two germline ends. This CDR3 comprises 16 residues.

There are many counts of this clonotype. The genes are TRBV7-3 and TRBJ2-1; possible D gene TRBD1, 7 bases. The germline V and J ends were trimmed by 2 bases and 7 bases, with 9 bases remaining between them. This CDR3 region has 13 residues. Germline lookup yields CDR1 SGHTA and CDR2 FQGTGA. CDR3 nucleotide sequence: TGTGCCAGCAGCTTACAGGGGGGAAATGAGCAGTTCTTC. Translating it yields CASSLQGGNEQFF.

This clonotype turned up a few times. The J gene is TRBJ2-3, the V gene TRBV5-1, with D possibly being TRBD2 (6 bases). CDR1 is SGHRS and CDR2 is YFSETQ in the germline V gene. The CDR3 is 15 residues long. Trimming removed 4 bases from V and 2 bases from J, with 14 bases in between. The CDR3 coding sequence is TGCGCCAGCAGCGCTAACGCGGGGCCCACAGATACGCAGTATTTT. Its protein is CASSANAGPTDTQYF.

This clonotype was seen repeatedly, ten times or more. The chain recombines TRBV2 with TRBJ1-4, with a possible D match to TRBD1 (5 bases). Looked up from germline, CDR1 is SNHLY and CDR2 is FYNNEI. V was cut by 6 bases and J by 7 bases, with 15 bases left in between. The CDR3 covers 14 residues. The CDR3 is CASSRDGPLEKLFF. The CDR3 bases are TGTGCCAGCAGCCGGGACGGACCGCTTGAAAAACTGTTTTTT.

This clonotype appeared many times. The rearrangement links TRBV5-1 to TRBJ2-1; 7 positions match TRBD2. CDR3 length equals 16 residues. Germline V gives CDR1 SGHRS, CDR2 YFSETQ. J lost 0 bases, V lost 4 bases, and 7 bases had no gene match. DNA of the CDR3: TGCGCCAGCAGCAAAGCGGGGTCTAGCTCCTACAATGAGCAGTTCTTC. Translation gives CASSKAGSSSYNEQFF.

This clonotype was counted many times. V and J are TRBV28 and TRBJ1-1; D unclear. This CDR3 region has 13 residues. V dropped 6 bases and J dropped 10 bases, with 18 bases sitting between them. Germline CDR1 is MDHEN and CDR2 is SYDVKM. The CDR3, as DNA: TGTGCCAGCAGGGGTGGACGGGATCCCCGAGCTTTCTTT. This codes for CASRGGRDPRAFF.

This chain links TRBV7-9 with TRBJ1-2; the D gene is possibly TRBD1 (5 bases). The CDR3 runs 16 residues. V gave up 5 bases and J gave up 1 base, with 17 bases separating them. Germline CDR1 reads SEHNR; CDR2 reads FQNEAQ (reference sequence). The CDR3 DNA reads as TGTGCCAGCAGCCCCAATCGGGAGACAGATAACTATGGCTACACCTTC. Protein product: CASSPNRETDNYGYTF.

This clonotype was observed a handful of times. V is TRBV7-6 and J is TRBJ1-3, with D unclear. Trimming shortened V by 3 bases and J by 4 bases, and 16 bases separated the two germline ends. Germline V CDR1 and CDR2: SGHVS, FNYEAQ. This CDR3 contains 16 residues. Written as DNA, the CDR3 is TGTGCCAGCAGCTTGGAAAGGACCTTGGTCGGAAACACCATATATTTT. Translation: CASSLERTLVGNTIYF.

The chain uses TRBV5-1 and TRBJ1-1, with D possibly TRBD1 on 6 matching bases. CDR3 length: 15 residues. The germline V gene encodes CDR1 SGHRS and CDR2 YFSETQ. Trimming shortened V by 3 bases and J by 2 bases, and 14 bases separated the two germline ends. DNA of the CDR3: TGCGCCAGCAGCTCCAGCGGGACACCCAACACTGAAGCTTTCTTT. This translates into CASSSSGTPNTEAFF.

This chain connects TRBV7-9 to TRBJ2-5; no reliable D call. This CDR3 comprises 13 residues. The V and J ends lost 5 bases and 1 base respectively, with 8 bases between them. The germline gives CDR1 SEHNR, CDR2 FQNEAQ (reference sequence). CDR3: CASSVAGQETQYF. The DNA of the CDR3 is TGTGCCAGCAGCGTGGCTGGCCAAGAGACCCAGTACTTC.

The gene calls are TRBV5-1 and TRBJ1-1; D unclear. CDR3 length equals 15 residues. Per the germline V gene, CDR1 is SGHRS and CDR2 is YFSETQ. Trimming removed 2 bases at V and 4 bases at J, with 15 bases between. The CDR3 region has the DNA TGCGCCAGCAGCTTACGGCCCTCGGAGAGCACTGAAGCTTTCTTT. Protein sequence: CASSLRPSESTEAFF.

This clonotype was counted at least ten times. The chain is built from TRBV6-1 and TRBJ1-2, with D unresolved. Germline loops: CDR1 MNHNS, CDR2 SASEGT. V lost 6 bases and J lost 4, with 9 bases in between. The CDR3 has 12 amino acids. CDR3 loop: CASSERTYGYTF. The CDR3 DNA reads TGTGCCAGCAGCGAACGGACCTATGGCTACACCTTC.

This clonotype was recorded a few times. This chain uses TRBV5-1 with TRBJ2-2; 8 bases line up with TRBD2. Germline V CDR1 and CDR2: SGHRS, YFSETQ. Losses at the gene ends were 0 bases for V and 0 bases for J; bases not matched to a gene: 1. The CDR3 extends over 16 amino acids. The DNA for the CDR3 is TGCGCCAGCAGCTTGGTTAGCGGGACGAACACCGGGGAGCTGTTTTTT. It encodes CASSLVSGTNTGELFF.

This clonotype was observed many times. The rearrangement joins TRBV14 to TRBJ2-1; D call uncertain. Deletions cut 0 bases from V and 9 bases from J, with 9 bases between. The CDR3 sequence is 13 residues long. Germline CDR1 reads SGHDN; CDR2 reads FVKESK. The CDR3 reads CASSQEGSSEQFF. For the CDR3, the DNA is TGTGCCAGCAGCCAAGAAGGGTCGAGTGAGCAGTTCTTC.

This clonotype has only a few counts. The rearrangement uses TRBV20-1 and TRBJ1-2; perhaps TRBD1 as D (5 bases). This CDR3 comprises 13 residues. V lost 0 bases, J lost 7 bases, and 12 bases lay in between. CDR1 and CDR2 from the germline V gene are DFQATT and SNEGSKA (reference sequence). The CDR3 sequence: CSARDKGEGGYTF. For the CDR3, the DNA is TGCAGTGCTAGAGATAAAGGGGAGGGTGGCTACACCTTC.

This clonotype has a count of ten or more. The chain recombines TRBV6-1 with TRBJ2-3, with no clear D. V lost 0 bases and J 2 bases, leaving 9 bases between the germline ends. Germline V CDR1 and CDR2: MNHNS, SASEGT. This CDR3 has 15 residues. Here the CDR3 reads CASSEALLTTDTQYF. The CDR3 nucleotides are TGTGCCAGCAGTGAAGCCCTCCTTACCACAGATACGCAGTATTTT.

This clonotype was counted a few times. V and J are TRBV2 and TRBJ1-4; TRBD1 agrees at 11 bases. The ends lost 6 bases at V and 6 bases at J; junction bases unmatched: 9. Germline CDR1 and CDR2: SNHLY and FYNNEI. There are 16 residues in the CDR3. The CDR3 region has the DNA TGTGCCAGCAGAGGAAGAGGACAGGGGGCGTATGAAAAACTGTTTTTT. Translating gives CASRGRGQGAYEKLFF.

A few counts support this clonotype. This chain links TRBV15 with TRBJ1-4, with D perhaps matching TRBD1 (5 bases). The V end lost 1 base, the J end lost 6 bases, and 15 bases lay between the germline ends. The CDR3 consists of 16 residues. CDR1 is LNHNV, CDR2 YYDKDF, per germline (reference sequence). The CDR3 DNA sequence: TGTGCCACCAGCAGAGTTCCGGATATGGGGGATGAAAAACTGTTTTTT. It encodes CATSRVPDMGDEKLFF.

As for this clonotype: A much larger clone sits a single nucleotide away, making a read error possible. No conserved phenylalanine or tryptophan ends this CDR3, so it is likely a read error. The CDR3 loop reads CASSHRQGQETQYS. CDR3 in DNA: TGTGCCAGCAGCCACCGACAGGGCCAAGAGACCCAGTACTCC. The chain is built from TRBV3-1 and TRBJ2-5; 7 bases are shared with TRBD1. From germline, CDR1 is LGHDT and CDR2 YNNKEL (reference sequence). Unmatched junction bases numbered 2, after V lost 3 bases and J lost 1 base. This CDR3 has 14 amino acids.

In the case of this clonotype: The conserved phenylalanine or tryptophan normally closing the CDR3 is absent here, so this likely arose from a read error. V gene TRBV2 combines with J gene TRBJ2-4, with 7 bases matching TRBD1. The V gene end was trimmed by 8 bases and the J gene end by 2 bases; junction bases not matched to a gene: 3. The CDR3 is 13 amino acids. Germline lookup yields CDR1 SNHLY and CDR2 FYNNEI. The CDR3 loop is CASQGVTKNIQYI. CDR3 coding DNA: TGTGCCAGCCAGGGGGTGACCAAAAACATTCAGTACATC.

The chain carries TRBV20-1 and TRBJ1-1; the D is unclear. Germline V gene sequence: CDR1 DFQATT, CDR2 SNEGSKA (reference sequence). V was cut by 4 bases and J by 4 bases, with 19 bases left in between. The CDR3 runs to 15 residues. DNA for the CDR3: TGCAGTGCTATGGGCAGTACGGACCCAAGCACTGAAGCTTTCTTT. This codes for CSAMGSTDPSTEAFF.

This clonotype was seen at least ten times. The rearrangement joins TRBV7-9 to TRBJ1-2; a possible D gene is TRBD1 (5 bases). The length of the CDR3 is 13 residues. CDR1 and CDR2 from the germline V gene are SEHNR and FQNEAQ (reference sequence). The V gene lost 1 base and the J gene lost 7 bases, with 10 bases spanning the gap. Written as DNA, the CDR3 is TGTGCCAGCAGCTTAGAGACAGTGGGTGGCTACACCTTC. Translation: CASSLETVGGYTF.